Listed here are 24 T cell receptor beta chains from one sample, sequenced in a study of blood T cell repertoires in COVID-19. The data were produced by immunoSEQ multiplex PCR, yet TCRdb's version contains in-frame clones alone and is incomplete. Of about 300,000 clones listed, around nine tenths are singletons. The sequencing sample was made of peripheral blood. The source of these receptors is a woman aged 30 to 39 with COVID-19, enrolled during active disease.

This chain joins TRBV5-1 and TRBJ2-7, with TRBD2 identical over 10 bases. CDR3 size: 15 residues. Germline lookup yields CDR1 SGHRS and CDR2 YFSETQ. The ends lost 4 bases at V and 2 bases at J; junction bases unmatched: 6. The CDR3 here is CASSPGTSDTYEQYF. CDR3 bases: TGCGCCAGCAGCCCCGGGACTAGCGATACCTACGAGCAGTACTTC.

CDR3 coding DNA: TGTGCCAGTAGTTCACAGGATTTTGGTTACTATGGCTACACCTTC. Translation: CASSSQDFGYYGYTF. The gene calls are TRBV19 and TRBJ1-2; maybe TRBD1 (5 bases). This CDR3 spans 15 amino acids. The germline V gene encodes CDR1 LNHDA and CDR2 SQIVND (reference sequence). The germline V and J ends were trimmed by 5 bases and 3 bases, with 16 bases remaining between them. Full variable domain (remainder filled in from reference TRBV19 and TRBJ1-2): DGGITQSPKYLFRKEGQNVTLSCEQNLNHDAMYWYRQDPGQGLRLIYYSQIVNDFQKGDIAEGYSVSREKKESFPLTVTSAQKNPTAFYLCASSSQDFGYYGYTFGSGTRLTVV.

The V and J genes are TRBV19 and TRBJ1-3; TRBD1 is a possible D gene (6 bases). Trimming left V 8 bases short and J 0 bases short, with 14 bases between. Germline V gene data show CDR1 as LNHDA and CDR2 as SQIVND (reference sequence). CDR3 length: 15 residues. The CDR3 region is CASSLDRTSGNTIYF. CDR3 in DNA: TGTGCCAGTTCCCTCGACAGGACCTCTGGAAACACCATATATTTT.

The J gene is TRBJ2-1, the V gene TRBV19; 7 nucleotides align to TRBD1. The V gene's germline CDR1 is LNHDA and CDR2 SQIVND (reference sequence). The CDR3 has 13 amino acids. V dropped 3 bases and J dropped 6; count of bases not matched to a gene: 2. The CDR3 reads CASSISGGNEQFF. CDR3 sequence (DNA): TGTGCCAGTAGTATTTCAGGGGGCAATGAGCAGTTCTTC.

The table lists this clone with a few counts. The chain joins TRBV12-3 or TRBV12-4 to TRBJ2-7; 7 bases map to TRBD2. V trimming: 6 bases; J trimming: 4 bases; junction bases outside the gene matches: 3. This CDR3 is built from 12 residues. The CDR3, as DNA: TGTGCCAGCAGCCCGGGGGGTTACGAGCAGTACTTC. This sequence encodes CASSPGGYEQYF.

The rearrangement joins TRBV19 to TRBJ2-7; 11 bases match TRBD2. This CDR3 is 14 amino acids long. The J segment lost 6 bases and the V segment lost 6 bases, leaving 7 bases of the junction unmatched. CDR1 and CDR2 from the germline V gene are LNHDA and SQIVND (reference sequence). The CDR3 sequence is CASRHSGTSGEQYF. The CDR3 DNA reads TGTGCCAGTAGACATTCCGGGACTAGCGGCGAGCAGTACTTC.

The CDR3 DNA reads as TGTGCCAGCAGCTTGTACGGGAGATCTGGAAACACCATATATTTT. It translates to CASSLYGRSGNTIYF. The chain carries TRBV5-8 and TRBJ1-3; no firm D call. Between the trimmed V and J ends, which lost 1 base and 1 base, there was a span of 9 bases. Germline V gives CDR1 SGHTS, CDR2 YDEGEE. The CDR3 is made up of 15 amino acids.

The rearrangement joins TRBV5-1 to TRBJ1-1; weak D call: TRBD1 (5 bases). Germline lookup yields CDR1 SGHRS and CDR2 YFSETQ. The CDR3 spans 13 residues. V lost 0 bases and J 4 bases, leaving 7 bases between the germline ends. Here the CDR3 reads CASSLGGITEAFF. The CDR3 nucleotides read TGCGCCAGCAGCTTGGGGGGCATCACTGAAGCTTTCTTT.

The genes are TRBV6-1 and TRBJ1-1; D is unclear. Trimming took 2 bases from V and 3 from J, leaving 10 bases between them. This CDR3 is built from 14 residues. Per the germline V gene, CDR1 is MNHNS and CDR2 is SASEGT. The CDR3 DNA reads TGTGCCAGCAGTGAATGGGTAGCGGACACTGAAGCTTTCTTT. Protein sequence: CASSEWVADTEAFF.

The V gene is TRBV7-6, the J gene TRBJ1-2; 7 bases agree with TRBD1. CDR3 length: 15 residues. Trimming removed 8 bases from V and 0 bases from J; junction bases left unmatched: 9. From germline, CDR1 is SGHVS and CDR2 FNYEAQ. The CDR3 reads CASGLRGQTNYGYTF. The CDR3 coding sequence is TGTGCCAGCGGACTTCGGGGACAGACTAACTATGGCTACACCTTC.

The chain combines TRBV5-5 with TRBJ1-6; the D is unclear. This CDR3 region has 16 residues. The V end was cut by 0 bases, the J end by 0 bases, with 7 bases between. Germline values: CDR1 SGHKS, CDR2 YYEKEE (reference sequence). CDR3 DNA sequence: TGTGCCAGCAGCTTGGAAGGGAGCTCCTATAATTCACCCCTCCACTTT. Protein product: CASSLEGSSYNSPLHF.

The chain combines TRBV7-8 with TRBJ2-5; 8 bases are a match to TRBD2. J was trimmed by 0 bases and V by 2 bases; bases with no gene match: 5. This CDR3 comprises 16 residues. Germline assignment: CDR1 SGHVS and CDR2 FQNEAQ. The CDR3 region has the DNA TGTGCCAGCAGCTTATGGCGGGGGGCCTACCAAGAGACCCAGTACTTC. The encoded protein is CASSLWRGAYQETQYF.

This rearrangement joins TRBV6-5 to TRBJ1-3; 11 nucleotides line up with TRBD1. V lost 6 bases and J lost 4; bases outside the gene matches: 2. In germline, CDR1 is MNHEY, CDR2 SVGAGI. This CDR3 is 14 amino acids long. In DNA form, the CDR3 reads TGTGCCAGCAGGGACAGGGGGCCCGGAAACACCATATATTTT. This sequence encodes CASRDRGPGNTIYF.

The rearrangement links TRBV7-9 to TRBJ2-5, with D maybe TRBD2 (6 bases). The CDR3 spans 13 residues. The germline V gene has CDR1 SEHNR and CDR2 FQNEAQ (reference sequence). V lost 4 bases to trimming and J lost 5 bases, with 11 bases between them. The CDR3 sequence is CASSWGGRETQYF. CDR3 coding DNA: TGTGCCAGCAGCTGGGGAGGTAGGGAGACCCAGTACTTC. Looking up the rest from reference TRBV7-9 and TRBJ2-5 gives the full variable domain: DTGVSQNPRHKITKRGQNVTFRCDPISEHNRLYWYRQTLGQGPEFLTYFQNEAQLEKSRLLSDRFSAERPKGSFSTLEIQRTEQGDSAMYLCASSWGGRETQYFGPGTRLLVL.

In DNA form, the CDR3 reads TGTGCCAGCAGTTACTCCCGGGGTACTGAAGCTTTCTTT. Its protein is CASSYSRGTEAFF. V usage is TRBV6-5 and J usage is TRBJ1-1; D gene uncertain. The V end lost 0 bases, the J end lost 5 bases, and 7 bases lay between the germline ends. The length of the CDR3 is 13 residues. Germline assignment: CDR1 MNHEY and CDR2 SVGAGI.

The chain carries TRBV5-1 and TRBJ2-4; no clear D gene. The V gene lost 4 bases and the J gene lost 1 base, with 12 bases spanning the gap. Germline CDR1 SGHRS, CDR2 YFSETQ. This CDR3 is built from 15 residues. The CDR3 here is CASSRSSAAKNIQYF. The CDR3 DNA is TGCGCCAGCAGCCGGAGTAGTGCCGCCAAAAACATTCAGTACTTC.

This sequence joins TRBV6-5 and TRBJ1-3; 8 positions agree with TRBD1. Germline lookup yields CDR1 MNHEY and CDR2 SVGAGI. This CDR3 is built from 15 residues. J gave up 2 bases and V 7 bases, and 7 bases lay outside the gene matches. The CDR3 spells CASKIGQGTGNTIYF. The CDR3 region has the DNA TGTGCCAGCAAAATAGGACAGGGCACTGGAAACACCATATATTTT.

This clone was counted between two and nine times. The chain combines TRBV6-1 with TRBJ2-7; D remains ambiguous. Germline CDR1 reads MNHNS; CDR2 reads SASEGT. The CDR3 is made up of 15 amino acids. Trimming pared 0 bases from V and 3 bases from J, leaving 12 bases between. This CDR3 is CASSEALLEYYEQYV. The CDR3 coding sequence is TGTGCCAGCAGTGAAGCGCTTCTGGAGTACTACGAGCAGTACGTC.

V is TRBV13 and J is TRBJ2-2; weak D call: TRBD2 (5 bases). The CDR3 is made up of 16 amino acids. CDR1 is PRHDT, CDR2 FYEKMQ, per germline (reference sequence). V lost 0 bases and J 6 bases, leaving 14 bases between the germline ends. In DNA, the CDR3 is TGTGCCAGCAGCTTAGGAATGGGTGCGCGGGCCGGGGAGCTGTTTTTT. It yields the protein CASSLGMGARAGELFF.

Only one count was recorded for this clone. The V and J genes are TRBV7-8 and TRBJ2-1, with a tentative D call TRBD2 (5 bases). The CDR3 is made up of 12 amino acids. Germline CDR1 reads SGHVS; CDR2 reads FQNEAQ. Trimming cost V 4 bases and J 10 bases, with 11 bases left between them. The DNA of the CDR3 is TGTGCCAGCAGCTCCCCACTAGGAGAGCAGTTCTTC. Encoded protein: CASSSPLGEQFF.

The V and J genes are TRBV6-5 and TRBJ1-6; D might be TRBD1 (6 bases). The CDR3 length is 13 residues. Germline assignment: CDR1 MNHEY and CDR2 SVGAGI. Between the trimmed V and J ends, which lost 8 bases and 10 bases, there was a span of 15 bases. Written as DNA, the CDR3 is TGTGCCAGCCACGATAGGGGGAGCTCACCCCTCCACTTT. Its protein product is CASHDRGSSPLHF.

The gene calls are TRBV2 and TRBJ1-1; D remains unclear. Germline CDR1 reads SNHLY; CDR2 reads FYNNEI. This CDR3 contains 13 residues. V lost 4 bases, J lost 1 base, and 7 bases lay in between. CDR3 sequence: CASSAERNTEAFF. The CDR3 coding sequence is TGTGCCAGCAGTGCGGAGAGGAACACTGAAGCTTTCTTT. The whole variable domain, remainder taken from reference TRBV2 and TRBJ1-1, is EPEVTQTPSHQVTQMGQEVILRCVPISNHLYFYWYRQILGQKVEFLVSFYNNEISEKSEIFDDQFSVERPDGSNFTLKIRSTKLEDSAMYFCASSAERNTEAFFGQGTRLTVV.

This rearrangement joins TRBV6-6 to TRBJ1-5, with D possibly matching TRBD1 (5 bases). CDR1 MNHNY and CDR2 SVGAGI come from the germline V gene (reference sequence). Trimming stripped 2 bases from V and 7 bases from J, with 15 bases between. The CDR3 sequence is 15 residues long. The CDR3 is CASSYGGTPGQPQHF. The CDR3 DNA is TGTGCCAGCAGTTACGGCGGGACTCCCGGGCAGCCCCAGCATTTT.

This clone was detected once. The chain has TRBV27 and TRBJ2-2; 7 bases match TRBD1. Germline V gene sequence: CDR1 MNHEY, CDR2 SMNVEV (reference sequence). V gave up 5 bases and J gave up 6 bases; unmatched junction bases: 6. The length of the CDR3 is 14 residues. The CDR3 coding sequence is TGTGCCAGCAGTCCGATCAGGGGGTCCGGGGAGCTGTTTTTT. Its protein product is CASSPIRGSGELFF.